This TCR beta chain was documented in a study of control samples from healthy donors and cancer patients. This table comes from immunoSEQ multiplex PCR, and its TCRdb copy is limited to in-frame clones, with some not included. Altogether fewer than 130,000 clones are present, around 89% being singletons, with the ten largest covering roughly 3.5%. Source material: PBMCs. The source of this sequence is a woman in her sixties or seventies with lung cancer.

The CDR3 region is CASSLGQPNSGNTIYF. The CDR3 DNA is TGTGCCAGCAGCTTAGGACAGCCGAACTCTGGAAACACCATATATTTT. V is TRBV11-2 and J is TRBJ1-3; tentative D call: TRBD1 (5 bases). V lost 1 base and J 0 bases, leaving 10 bases between the germline ends. This CDR3 has 16 residues. The germline V gene encodes CDR1 SGHAT and CDR2 FQNNGV.